The sequence of this TCR beta chain was determined in a study of T cells in Graves' hyperthyroidism and ophthalmopathy. This clonotype was seen many times. RNA transcripts were the template for amplifying TCR beta CDR3 regions. The study used the HTBI primer set for a first-round RT-PCR of the TCR CDR3. TCRdb processed the multiplex PCR reads anew with MiXCR; each CDR3 protein has one entry. Here the sample spans more than 650,000 distinct CDR3 sequences, 12% to 15% being singletons. This CDR3 is 17 amino acids long. CDR1 and CDR2 from the germline V gene are SGHVS and FQNEAQ. Trimming removed 0 bases from V and 6 bases from J; junction bases left unmatched: 14.

The source of this sequence is a woman aged 18-29 years with Graves' hyperthyroidism. The sequenced material came from blood. The V and J genes are TRBV7-8 and TRBJ2-7, with 7 positions matching TRBD1. The CDR3 region is CASSLADRAATLVEQYF. In DNA, the CDR3 is TGTGCCAGCAGCTTAGCAGACAGGGCGGCGACCCTGGTCGAGCAGTACTTC.